Below, 20 T cell receptor beta chains from the same sample are listed, as sequenced in a study of T cells in localized non-small cell lung cancer (TCRdb year 2020). Libraries were prepared through the immunoSEQ multiplex PCR assay. TCRdb retrieved this table from immuneACCESS and kept in-frame rearrangements only. Not all clones are present; in checked studies, unresolved V genes account for under half, and no reason is known for the remainder. Within this sample are some 1,700 clones, with about 20% of them counted one time only. The leading ten clones occupy over 9.5% of the sample. This material consisted of lung tumor tissue, taken before any cancer treatment. Every receptor here comes from a male donor older than 55 with stage I lung adenocarcinoma.

The genes are TRBV11-3 and TRBJ2-1, with D maybe TRBD2 (5 bases). Deletions cut 1 base from V and 5 bases from J, with 18 bases between. The CDR3 contains 17 residues. CDR1 SGHNT and CDR2 YENEEA come from the germline V gene. CDR3 nucleotides: TGTGCCAGCAGCTTAGGAGTGAGGAACTCGGGGAACAATGAGCAGTTCTTC. Residues: CASSLGVRNSGNNEQFF.

The genes are TRBV11-1 and TRBJ2-1, with D maybe TRBD2 (6 bases). V lost 3 bases to trimming and J lost 1 base, with 19 bases between them. Germline V lookup: CDR1 SGHAT, CDR2 FQDESV (reference sequence). The CDR3 has 18 amino acids. The CDR3 DNA reads TGTGCCAGCAGCTTGTGGATAGTGGGGCGGGGTTCCTACAATGAGCAGTTCTTC. Its translation is CASSLWIVGRGSYNEQFF.

This clone is classed as medium-sized. CDR3: CASSQEEFRSQGGYTF. DNA for the CDR3: TGCGCCAGCAGCCAAGAGGAGTTTCGGTCACAGGGTGGCTACACCTTC. The chain joins TRBV4-1 to TRBJ1-2; the D gene is possibly TRBD1 (6 bases). V was trimmed by 0 bases and J by 7 bases, leaving 18 bases between them. Per the germline V gene, CDR1 is MGHRA and CDR2 is YSYEKL. The CDR3 spans 16 residues.

This clone was observed a single time. V and J are TRBV12-5 and TRBJ1-2; 7 nucleotides align to TRBD1. J lost 9 bases, V lost 6 bases, and 7 bases had no gene match. CDR1 is LGHNT, CDR2 FRNRAP, per germline. The CDR3 totals 12 residues. The CDR3 nucleotides read TGTGCTAGTGGACGAGCGACAGGGAGCTACACCTTC. Translated, it gives CASGRATGSYTF.

The chain employs TRBV28 and TRBJ2-7; possibly TRBD1 for D (5 bases). Germline CDR1 is MDHEN and CDR2 is SYDVKM. V shed 8 bases and J shed 9 bases, with 17 bases lying between them. This CDR3 comprises 12 residues. The CDR3 nucleotides read TGTGCCAGCGGGGCCTTTGAGCCTACGCAGTACTTC. Translation: CASGAFEPTQYF.

This clone was seen a handful of times. The chain employs TRBV4-1 and TRBJ1-2; D call uncertain. Germline V gene sequence: CDR1 MGHRA, CDR2 YSYEKL. The CDR3 extends over 13 amino acids. V lost 1 base and J lost 8, with 11 bases in between. The CDR3 DNA is TGCGCCAGCAGCCAAGCTTGGAGGGCGGGCTACACCTTC. As protein: CASSQAWRAGYTF.

This clone qualifies as large (0.1 to 1%). The V gene is TRBV28, the J gene TRBJ1-1; TRBD1 matches at 10 bases. The CDR3 has 14 amino acids. CDR1 and CDR2 from the germline V gene are MDHEN and SYDVKM. The V gene end was trimmed by 6 bases and the J gene end by 5 bases; junction bases not matched to a gene: 6. DNA for the CDR3: TGTGCCAGCAGCAAGGACAGGGGGGGAACTGAAGCTTTCTTT. Translation gives CASSKDRGGTEAFF.

By its share, this clone is medium-sized. The genes are TRBV9 and TRBJ2-3, with a possible D match to TRBD1 (6 bases). Germline loops: CDR1 SGDLS, CDR2 YYNGEE. The V and J ends lost 5 bases and 5 bases respectively, with 12 bases between them. This CDR3 is 13 amino acids long. In DNA form, the CDR3 reads TGTGCCAGCAGTGAAACAGGGCTAGATACGCAGTATTTT. Amino acid sequence: CASSETGLDTQYF.

This sequence joins TRBV19 and TRBJ2-6; 7 nucleotides agree with TRBD1. The CDR3 spans 17 residues. V shed 0 bases and J 3 bases; nucleotides not matched to a gene: 5. In germline, CDR1 is LNHDA, CDR2 SQIVND (reference sequence). The CDR3 loop is CASSIDEGANGANVLTF. CDR3 DNA: TGTGCCAGTAGTATAGATGAGGGGGCTAATGGGGCCAACGTCCTGACTTTC.

This clone was detected a few times. The chain links TRBV4-1 to TRBJ1-2; TRBD1 agrees at 7 bases. CDR3 size: 15 residues. In germline, CDR1 is MGHRA, CDR2 YSYEKL. V was pared by 1 base and J by 2 bases, with 4 bases of the junction left unmatched. The CDR3 DNA reads TGCGCCAGCAGCCAAGGAATAGGGGGCAACTATGGCTACACCTTC. It yields the protein CASSQGIGGNYGYTF.

The rearrangement links TRBV23-1 to TRBJ1-1; D gene ambiguous. TRBV23-1 falls under the ORF class, with uncertain function. The V and J ends lost 2 bases and 1 base respectively, with 14 bases between them. The CDR3 contains 16 residues. The CDR3 coding sequence is TGCGCCAGCAGTCAACCGCAGGTGTTCTCGAACACTGAAGCTTTCTTT. This sequence encodes CASSQPQVFSNTEAFF.

The rearrangement joins TRBV9 to TRBJ1-6; TRBD1 aligns across 7 bases. The trim removed 4 bases at V and 0 bases at J, leaving 7 bases unmatched. The CDR3 has 17 amino acids. CDR1 is SGDLS and CDR2 is YYNGEE in the germline V gene. CDR3: CASSKGQPSSYNSPLHF. DNA of the CDR3: TGTGCCAGCAGCAAGGGACAGCCGAGCTCCTATAATTCACCCCTCCACTTT.

This clone has a handful of counts. This sequence joins TRBV1 and TRBJ1-2; the D call TRBD1 from the table was never checked on the DNA. TRBV1 is assigned pseudogene status. This CDR3 has 15 amino acids. The DNA of the CDR3 is TGCGCCAGCAGCCAAGGGACAAGAGCTAACTATGGCTACACCTTC. It codes for CASSQGTRANYGYTF.

Judged by abundance, this clone is large (0.1 to 1%). The chain couples TRBV19 to TRBJ1-5; D unresolved. This CDR3 comprises 12 residues. The germline CDR1 and CDR2 sequences are LNHDA and SQIVND (reference sequence). V was clipped by 7 bases and J by 2 bases, with 6 bases between them. CDR3 DNA sequence: TGTGCCAGTATGATCGGCAATCAGCCCCAGCATTTT. Protein product: CASMIGNQPQHF.

This sequence joins TRBV29-1 and TRBJ1-2, with D maybe TRBD1 (6 bases). Germline CDR1 reads SQVTM; CDR2 reads ANQGSEA. CDR3 length: 13 residues. V lost 6 bases and J lost 4, with 15 bases in between. DNA of the CDR3: TGCAGCGTACTACAGGGTCATGGCTATGGCTACACCTTC. Its protein product is CSVLQGHGYGYTF.

In this sample, this clone is large (0.1 to 1%). The DNA of the CDR3 is TGTGCCAGCAGCCCCGACTTGGGAAGGGGTACAGATACGCAGTATTTT. Translated: CASSPDLGRGTDTQYF. V gene TRBV6-8 combines with J gene TRBJ2-3; D perhaps matches TRBD1 (5 bases). The length of the CDR3 is 16 residues. CDR1 MNHGY and CDR2 SAAAGT come from the germline V gene. Trimming stripped 6 bases from V and 3 bases from J, with 19 bases between.

There are a few counts of this clone. The chain carries TRBV6-8 and TRBJ2-1; a possible D gene is TRBD1 (6 bases). The CDR3 is 20 residues long. Germline loops: CDR1 MNHGY, CDR2 SAAAGT. The V and J ends lost 3 bases and 0 bases respectively, with 24 bases between them. The CDR3 region has the DNA TGTGCCAGCAGTTATAAGCCCCCCACCCCCGGGACAATCTCCTACAATGAGCAGTTCTTC. As protein: CASSYKPPTPGTISYNEQFF.

By share, this clone counts as large. The V gene is TRBV11-3, the J gene TRBJ2-3, with TRBD1 identical over 8 bases. The CDR3 extends over 15 amino acids. Germline V CDR1 and CDR2: SGHNT, YENEEA. Trimming removed 7 bases from V and 6 bases from J; junction bases left unmatched: 12. The CDR3 DNA reads TGTGCCAGCAACAGCAGGGACAGGTCGTTGGATACGCAGTATTTT. The encoded protein is CASNSRDRSLDTQYF.

By its share, this clone is medium-sized (0.01 to 0.1%). The chain links TRBV11-3 to TRBJ2-2, with D perhaps matching TRBD2 (5 bases). Deletions cut 3 bases from V and 5 bases from J, with 10 bases between. This CDR3 is 14 amino acids long. Germline V CDR1 and CDR2: SGHNT, YENEEA. The CDR3 DNA reads TGTGCCAGCAGCTTCGATCCGGGGACCGGGGAGCTGTTTTTT. As protein: CASSFDPGTGELFF.

By share, this clone ranks as medium-sized. V and J are TRBV2 and TRBJ1-2; 7 nucleotides align to TRBD1. Germline CDR1 is SNHLY and CDR2 is FYNNEI. The CDR3 covers 14 residues. J gave up 2 bases and V 2 bases, and 2 bases lay outside the gene matches. The CDR3 nucleotides read TGTGCCAGCAGTGAATCGGACAGGAACTATGGCTACACCTTC. It specifies CASSESDRNYGYTF.